These T cell receptor beta chains were read from a single sample in a study of CXCR3-negative and CXCR3-positive naive CD8 T cells. TCRdb re-called the 5' RACE reads and shows each CDR3 protein once, DNA omitted. The sample totals roughly 90,000 distinct CDR3 sequences. Source material: naive CXCR3- CD8+ T cells from blood. These receptors were taken from a human donor in good health. Some clones in this sample may be carry-over from other donors' samples. CDR3s include the opening cysteine and the closing phenylalanine or tryptophan. Each record gives: clone size, J gene, V gene, CDR3 protein. Some rows mark clone size as missing; the rest say once, few, many or name a class of expanded clone.

>.|TRBJ2-1|TRBV7-3
CASSLVGGSSYDEQFF
>.|TRBJ2-7|TRBV29-1
CSAPGEDYEQYF
>.|TRBJ2-7|TRBV28
CASSYSGTYEQYF
>.|TRBJ2-2|TRBV29-1
CSVEGKENTGELFF
>.|TRBJ2-3|TRBV4-3
CASSQDRTESSTDTQYF
>.|TRBJ1-5|TRBV20-1
CSAKALGASNQPQHF
>.|TRBJ1-4|TRBV4-3
CASSQVFDSTNEKLFF
>.|TRBJ2-7|TRBV14
CASSQDYRTEQYF
>.|TRBJ1-2|TRBV7-9
CASLETGTADYGYTF
>.|TRBJ2-5|TRBV29-1
CSGENRSETQYF
>medium-sized|TRBJ1-6|TRBV7-3
CASSSTGGAGSPLHF
>.|TRBJ2-1|TRBV9
CASSVAGSGRAWNEQFF
>.|TRBJ2-7|TRBV27
CASSFGQESSYEQYF
>.|TRBJ2-7|TRBV3-1
CASSRGTAEQYF
>.|TRBJ2-2|TRBV11-3
CASSRQGFTGELFF